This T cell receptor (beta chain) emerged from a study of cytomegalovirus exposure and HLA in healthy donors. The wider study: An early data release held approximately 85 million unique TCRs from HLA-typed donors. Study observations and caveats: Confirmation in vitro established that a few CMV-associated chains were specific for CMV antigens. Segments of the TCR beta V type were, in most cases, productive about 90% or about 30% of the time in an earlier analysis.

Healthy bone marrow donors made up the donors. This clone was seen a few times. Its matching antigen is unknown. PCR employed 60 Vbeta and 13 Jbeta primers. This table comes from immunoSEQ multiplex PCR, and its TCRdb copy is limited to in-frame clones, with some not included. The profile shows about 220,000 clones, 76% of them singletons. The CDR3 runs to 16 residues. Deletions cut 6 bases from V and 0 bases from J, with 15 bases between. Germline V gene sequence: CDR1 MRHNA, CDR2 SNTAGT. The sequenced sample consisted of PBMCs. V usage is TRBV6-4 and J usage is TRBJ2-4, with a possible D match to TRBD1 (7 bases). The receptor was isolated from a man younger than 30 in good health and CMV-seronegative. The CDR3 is CASSATGDSAKNIQYF. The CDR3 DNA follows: TGTGCCAGCAGCGCTACAGGGGACTCAGCCAAAAACATTCAGTACTTC.